Listed here are 14 T cell receptor beta chains from one sample, sequenced in a study of T cell responses to AZD1222 COVID-19 vaccine. Assay used: immunoSEQ multiplex PCR; TCRdb lists only in-frame clones, some missing. The profile shows 55,000 to 65,000 clones, 70% to 90% of them singletons. The specimen comprised peripheral blood, sampled on day 0 of AZD1222 vaccination. The receptors originated from an adult in good health.

V gene TRBV5-3 combines with J gene TRBJ1-2, with 8 nucleotides matching TRBD1. TRBV5-3 is annotated as an ORF whose role is uncertain. This CDR3 is 15 amino acids long. Trimming removed 2 bases from V and 2 bases from J; junction bases left unmatched: 5. The CDR3 nucleotides are TGTGCCAGAAGCTTAGGGACAGGAGGGAACTATGGCTACACCTTC. It yields the protein CARSLGTGGNYGYTF.

This clone was seen more than once but under ten times. The chain carries TRBV5-1 and TRBJ2-7; D not certain. This CDR3 contains 13 residues. The germline V and J ends were trimmed by 2 bases and 4 bases, with 10 bases remaining between them. Germline CDR1 SGHRS, CDR2 YFSETQ. The chain's CDR3 is CASSLSAVYEQYF. CDR3 nucleotide sequence: TGCGCCAGCAGCTTATCGGCAGTATACGAGCAGTACTTC.

J is TRBJ2-3 and V is TRBV5-1, with 11 bases matching TRBD2. From germline, CDR1 is SGHRS and CDR2 YFSETQ. After removal of 4 bases from V and 0 bases from J, the junction contained 4 bases not matched to a gene. The CDR3 totals 16 residues. The DNA of the CDR3 is TGCGCCAGCAGCCCAAGACTAGCGGGGAGCACAGATACGCAGTATTTT. It translates to CASSPRLAGSTDTQYF.

In this sample, this clone turned up once. The chain has TRBV12-5 and TRBJ2-1; D is perhaps TRBD1 (6 bases). The germline V gene encodes CDR1 LGHNT and CDR2 FRNRAP. Trimming pared 0 bases from V and 2 bases from J, leaving 17 bases between. The CDR3 sequence is 18 residues long. CDR3 sequence reads: CASGLVHGTRRTYNEQFF. Here the CDR3 DNA reads TGTGCTAGTGGTTTGGTACACGGGACACGAAGGACCTACAATGAGCAGTTCTTC. Supplemented by reference TRBV12-5 and TRBJ2-1, the full variable domain reads DARVTQTPRHKVTEMGQEVTMRCQPILGHNTVFWYRQTMMQGLELLAYFRNRAPLDDSGMPKDRFSAEMPDATLATLKIQPSEPRDSAVYFCASGLVHGTRRTYNEQFFGPGTRLTVL.

The V gene is TRBV19, the J gene TRBJ2-1; 12 bases match TRBD2. The CDR3 runs 16 residues. V lost 5 bases and J lost 5; bases outside the gene matches: 7. The germline CDR1 and CDR2 sequences are LNHDA and SQIVND (reference sequence). The CDR3 nucleotides are TGTGCCAGTAGTCTCATACTAGCGGGGGGCCACAATGAGCAGTTCTTC. Translated: CASSLILAGGHNEQFF.

The chain is built from TRBV6-5 and TRBJ1-6, with D unresolved. The germline V gene has CDR1 MNHEY and CDR2 SVGAGI. V lost 8 bases, J lost 5 bases, and 13 bases lay in between. The CDR3 loop spans 14 amino acids. CDR3 residues: CASWSRFNNSPLHF. The CDR3 DNA is TGTGCCAGCTGGAGCCGGTTCAATAATTCACCCCTCCACTTT.

The chain couples TRBV2 to TRBJ1-5; 7 bases fit TRBD1. CDR3 length: 15 amino acids. The J segment lost 7 bases and the V segment lost 6 bases, leaving 12 bases of the junction unmatched. Germline assignment: CDR1 SNHLY and CDR2 FYNNEI. CDR3 sequence (DNA): TGTGCCAGCAGCGAAAAGGGACAGTTAAGGCAGCCCCAGCATTTT. Translated, it gives CASSEKGQLRQPQHF.

V and J are TRBV5-4 and TRBJ2-7; no clear D. Trimming took off 4 bases at V and 3 bases at J, with 17 bases between the two ends. Per germline, CDR1 SGHNT and CDR2 YYREEE (reference sequence). The CDR3 is 15 residues long. In DNA form, the CDR3 reads TGTGCCAGCAGCCCTGTGAAAGATCTCTACTACGAGCAGTACTTC. Translation gives CASSPVKDLYYEQYF.

The gene calls are TRBV5-1 and TRBJ1-2; no firm D call. Between the trimmed V and J ends, which lost 2 bases and 0 bases, there was a span of 8 bases. The CDR3 totals 14 residues. Germline CDR1 SGHRS, CDR2 YFSETQ. CDR3 region: CASSFGTANYGYTF. The CDR3 DNA reads as TGCGCCAGCAGCTTTGGCACCGCTAACTATGGCTACACCTTC. The full variable domain, with the rest looked up from reference TRBV5-1 and TRBJ1-2, is KAGVTQTPRYLIKTRGQQVTLSCSPISGHRSVSWYQQTPGQGLQFLFEYFSETQRNKGNFPGRFSGRQFSNSRSEMNVSTLELGDSALYLCASSFGTANYGYTFGSGTRLTVV.

The V gene is TRBV6-5, the J gene TRBJ2-1, with 13 bases aligning to TRBD2. Trimming took 5 bases from V and 6 from J; bases not matched to a gene: 4. The germline V gene encodes CDR1 MNHEY and CDR2 SVGAGI. The CDR3 spans 15 residues. Here the CDR3 reads CASSTTSGGANEQFF. The CDR3 DNA sequence: TGTGCCAGCAGTACTACTAGCGGGGGGGCCAATGAGCAGTTCTTC.

The sample holds one count of this clone. This chain links TRBV3-1 (or the pseudogene TRBV3-2) with TRBJ1-1; D remains unclear. Trimming took 6 bases from V and 1 from J, leaving 9 bases between them. CDR3 length equals 13 residues. CDR1 LGHDT and CDR2 YNNKEL come from the germline V gene (reference sequence). The CDR3, as DNA: TGTGCCAGCAGTAGATATACGAACACTGAAGCTTTCTTT. It encodes CASSRYTNTEAFF.

The genes are TRBV6-2 or TRBV6-3 and TRBJ2-3; TRBD2 aligns across 7 bases. This CDR3 is built from 16 residues. Germline loops: CDR1 MNHEY, CDR2 SVGEGT. V trimming: 2 bases; J trimming: 1 base; junction bases outside the gene matches: 6. The CDR3 reads CASSYERGGGTDTQYF. CDR3 bases: TGTGCCAGCAGTTACGAGCGGGGCGGTGGCACAGATACGCAGTATTTT.

This chain uses TRBV5-1 with TRBJ1-3, with a weak D call TRBD1 (6 bases). This CDR3 contains 14 residues. Trimming took off 6 bases at V and 2 bases at J, with 12 bases between the two ends. CDR1 SGHRS and CDR2 YFSETQ come from the germline V gene. The CDR3 protein is CASTQGTAGNTIYF. In DNA form, the CDR3 reads TGCGCCAGCACTCAGGGGACGGCTGGAAACACCATATATTTT.

The chain combines TRBV6-6 with TRBJ1-2; D is unclear. CDR3 length: 13 amino acids. CDR1 is MNHNY, CDR2 SVGAGI, per germline (reference sequence). Trimming pared 6 bases from V and 0 bases from J, leaving 8 bases between. As DNA, the CDR3 is TGTGCCAGCAGCTCCAGTACTAACTATGGCTACACCTTC. Residues: CASSSSTNYGYTF.